The TCR beta chain under discussion was sequenced for a study of blood T cell repertoires in COVID-19. There are 15 residues in the CDR3. Trimming pared 1 base from V and 0 bases from J, leaving 7 bases between. CDR1 is SGHTA, CDR2 FQGNSA, per germline. Profiled with immunoSEQ multiplex PCR; TCRdb holds only in-frame clones, not every one. The repertoire holds 200,000 to 250,000 clones, with around 84% as singletons. The chain couples TRBV7-2 to TRBJ1-5; D ambiguous. This receptor was identified in a man in his fifties with active or convalescent COVID-19. Sequenced: peripheral blood. This chain's CDR3 is CASSLVVYSNQPQHF. The CDR3 DNA sequence: TGTGCCAGCAGCTTAGTGGTCTATAGCAATCAGCCCCAGCATTTT.